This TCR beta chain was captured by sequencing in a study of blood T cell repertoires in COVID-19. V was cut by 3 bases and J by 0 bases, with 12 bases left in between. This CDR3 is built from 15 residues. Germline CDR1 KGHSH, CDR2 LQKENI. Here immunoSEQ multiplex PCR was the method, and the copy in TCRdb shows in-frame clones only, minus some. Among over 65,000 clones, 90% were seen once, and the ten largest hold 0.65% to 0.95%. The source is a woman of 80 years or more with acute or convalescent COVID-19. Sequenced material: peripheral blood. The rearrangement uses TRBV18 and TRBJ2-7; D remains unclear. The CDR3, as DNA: TGTGCCAGCTCACCCCCTAACACAGCCTCCTACGAGCAGTACTTC. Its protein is CASSPPNTASYEQYF.